These 30 T cell receptor beta chains were all obtained from the same sample, sequenced in a study of cytomegalovirus exposure and HLA in healthy donors. Vbeta (60) and Jbeta (13) primers were used in the PCR. The assay was immunoSEQ multiplex PCR, and TCRdb's table has in-frame clones only and misses some. The sample has 140,000 or so clones; 75% to 90% are singletons. Input material: PBMCs. The receptors here all came from a man aged 40-49 years in good health and CMV-seronegative.

This clone has a handful of counts. This chain links TRBV5-1 with TRBJ1-1, with D uncertain. V shed 0 bases and J shed 8 bases, with 14 bases lying between them. The CDR3 sequence is 14 residues long. Per the germline V gene, CDR1 is SGHRS and CDR2 is YFSETQ. The CDR3 coding sequence is TGCGCCAGCAGCTTGGAAGAGCGAAGAGGGGAAGCTTTCTTT. Its protein is CASSLEERRGEAFF.

V usage is TRBV6-5 and J usage is TRBJ1-5, with 10 bases identical to TRBD1. After removal of 7 bases from V and 5 bases from J, the junction contained 5 bases not matched to a gene. The CDR3 runs to 14 residues. Germline V gene sequence: CDR1 MNHEY, CDR2 SVGAGI. The CDR3 sequence: CASMGQGPYQPQHF. The CDR3 coding sequence is TGTGCCAGCATGGGACAGGGGCCTTATCAGCCCCAGCATTTT.

The V and J genes are TRBV5-4 and TRBJ2-1; 7 bases line up with TRBD1. V lost 4 bases to trimming and J lost 8 bases; unmatched junction nucleotides: 6. This CDR3 has 13 residues. Germline CDR1 reads SGHNT; CDR2 reads YYREEE (reference sequence). DNA for the CDR3: TGTGCCAGCAGCCCACAGGGGTTCGATGAGCAGTTCTTC. This encodes CASSPQGFDEQFF. The entire variable domain, with the rest obtained from reference TRBV5-4 and TRBJ2-1, is as follows: ETGVTQSPTHLIKTRGQQVTLRCSSQSGHNTVSWYQQALGQGPQFIFQYYREEENGRGNFPPRFSGLQFPNYSSELNVNALELDDSALYLCASSPQGFDEQFFGPGTRLTVL.

This chain links TRBV6-5 with TRBJ1-1; D might be TRBD1 (5 bases). Per germline, CDR1 MNHEY and CDR2 SVGAGI. The CDR3 runs 15 residues. V shed 0 bases and J shed 3 bases, with 11 bases lying between them. The CDR3 DNA is TGTGCCAGCAGTTACTCCCGACAGTTAGACACTGAAGCTTTCTTT. This codes for CASSYSRQLDTEAFF.

J is TRBJ1-1 and V is TRBV19, with a weak D call TRBD1 (6 bases). CDR3 length: 17 residues. Germline CDR1 reads LNHDA; CDR2 reads SQIVND (reference sequence). V was cut by 3 bases and J by 4 bases, with 21 bases left in between. CDR3 sequence reads: CASSIWQGGSRGTEAFF. The CDR3 region has the DNA TGTGCCAGTAGTATCTGGCAGGGTGGGAGCAGGGGCACTGAAGCTTTCTTT.

This clone was recorded only once. The chain joins TRBV7-9 to TRBJ1-2; D uncertain. Per the germline V gene, CDR1 is SEHNR and CDR2 is FQNEAQ (reference sequence). V was cut by 4 bases and J by 8 bases, with 5 bases left in between. The CDR3 is made up of 10 amino acids. CDR3 bases: TGTGCCAGCAGCTCCGGGGGCTACACCTTC. It specifies CASSSGGYTF.

The V gene is TRBV9, the J gene TRBJ2-7; maybe TRBD2 (6 bases). The CDR3 is 12 amino acids. Germline CDR1 SGDLS, CDR2 YYNGEE. V shed 4 bases and J shed 6 bases, with 11 bases lying between them. Here the CDR3 DNA reads TGTGCCAGCAGCTCCGTGGGGGGCGAGCAGTACTTC. This gives the protein CASSSVGGEQYF.

The chain has TRBV2 and TRBJ1-5; 9 nucleotides align to TRBD1. The CDR3 contains 15 residues. J lost 4 bases, V lost 1 base, and 2 bases had no gene match. The germline V gene has CDR1 SNHLY and CDR2 FYNNEI. The CDR3 sequence is CASSEGTGANQPQHF. In nucleotides, the CDR3 is TGTGCCAGCAGTGAAGGGACAGGGGCAAATCAGCCCCAGCATTTT.

The rearrangement links TRBV19 to TRBJ1-2, with 7 bases matching TRBD1. The CDR3 covers 14 residues. With V trimmed by 5 bases and J by 5 bases, 8 bases remained unmatched. Germline V gene data show CDR1 as LNHDA and CDR2 as SQIVND (reference sequence). The CDR3 DNA reads TGTGCCAGTAGTCTCCTACAGGGGAATTATGGCTACACCTTC. Translating gives CASSLLQGNYGYTF.

This chain connects TRBV11-1 to TRBJ2-7; 7 nucleotides align to TRBD1. V gave up 5 bases and J gave up 4 bases; unmatched junction bases: 14. The CDR3 is 16 residues long. CDR1 is SGHAT and CDR2 is FQDESV in the germline V gene (reference sequence). The CDR3 spells CASSKSTGQNLYEQYF. CDR3 sequence (DNA): TGTGCCAGCAGCAAATCCACGGGACAGAACTTATACGAGCAGTACTTC.

The chain uses TRBV19 and TRBJ2-4; TRBD1 might be the D (5 bases). Trimming removed 6 bases from V and 6 bases from J, with 18 bases in between. The CDR3 runs 15 residues. The germline V gene encodes CDR1 LNHDA and CDR2 SQIVND (reference sequence). The DNA of the CDR3 is TGTGCCAGTAGAGCCGCCCCCCAGGGTGGAAACATTCAGTACTTC. Protein product: CASRAAPQGGNIQYF.

This clone was seen a few times. The V call is TRBV12-1, the J call TRBJ2-3; the table's D call, TRBD1, has no DNA check behind it. TRBV12-1 is a known pseudogene. The CDR3 totals 14 residues. Written as DNA, the CDR3 is TGTGCCAGCAGCCGGACAGGGATAACAGATACGCAGTATTTT. Its translation is CASSRTGITDTQYF.

The chain couples TRBV9 to TRBJ1-4; D remains unclear. The CDR3 totals 15 residues. Germline assignment: CDR1 SGDLS and CDR2 YYNGEE. The V gene lost 4 bases and the J gene lost 4 bases, with 14 bases spanning the gap. The CDR3 DNA reads as TGTGCCAGCAGCCCCCACGAGAACTTTAATGAAAAACTGTTTTTT. As protein: CASSPHENFNEKLFF.

The chain uses TRBV7-9 and TRBJ2-1; 10 nucleotides line up with TRBD1. Germline CDR1 SEHNR, CDR2 FQNEAQ (reference sequence). The V gene end was trimmed by 5 bases and the J gene end by 6 bases; junction bases not matched to a gene: 4. The length of the CDR3 is 14 residues. This chain's CDR3 is CASSRQGALNEQFF. CDR3 nucleotide sequence: TGTGCCAGCAGCCGACAGGGGGCCCTCAATGAGCAGTTCTTC.

J is TRBJ2-2 and V is TRBV11-2; TRBD2 agrees at 8 bases. Trimming at V came to 1 base and at J to 6 bases, leaving 7 bases not matched to a gene. CDR1 is SGHAT, CDR2 FQNNGV, per germline. The CDR3 is 16 residues long. The CDR3 protein is CASSLGLRGVSGELFF. Here the CDR3 DNA reads TGTGCCAGCAGCTTAGGTTTGCGGGGGGTTTCCGGGGAGCTGTTTTTT.

This clone was counted a few times. The rearrangement links TRBV7-2 to TRBJ1-1; D is undetermined. The germline V gene has CDR1 SGHTA and CDR2 FQGNSA. The CDR3 has 13 residues. V lost 1 base to trimming and J lost 4 bases, with 7 bases between them. DNA for the CDR3: TGTGCCAGCAGCTTAGTTCGGGGCACTGAAGCTTTCTTT. Translating gives CASSLVRGTEAFF.

This clone was detected only a few times. The chain couples TRBV15 to TRBJ2-1; 8 nucleotides agree with TRBD1. V was clipped by 4 bases and J by 5 bases; unmatched bases: 10. Germline lookup yields CDR1 LNHNV and CDR2 YYDKDF (reference sequence). The CDR3 spans 16 residues. CDR3 coding DNA: TGTGCCACCAGCAAGGCCCTCCGGACAGGGAACAATGAGCAGTTCTTC. Its protein is CATSKALRTGNNEQFF. Filled out from reference TRBV15 and TRBJ2-1, the complete variable domain reads DAMVIQNPRYQVTQFGKPVTLSCSQTLNHNVMYWYQQKSSQAPKLLFHYYDKDFNNEADTPDNFQSRRPNTSFCFLDIRSPGLGDTAMYLCATSKALRTGNNEQFFGPGTRLTVL.

The chain joins TRBV28 to TRBJ2-7; weak D call: TRBD1 (5 bases). In germline, CDR1 is MDHEN, CDR2 SYDVKM. Trimming shortened V by 6 bases and J by 3 bases, and 12 bases separated the two germline ends. This CDR3 region has 13 residues. The CDR3, as DNA: TGTGCCAGCAGGGGCCCCAGGGACTACGAGCAGTACTTC. Protein: CASRGPRDYEQYF.

The V and J genes are TRBV2 and TRBJ2-1; 9 nucleotides line up with TRBD2. The CDR3 has 17 amino acids. Germline-derived CDR1 and CDR2 are SNHLY and FYNNEI. V lost 8 bases and J lost 0; bases outside the gene matches: 11. The CDR3 loop is CASLISGGQSSYNEQFF. CDR3 in DNA: TGTGCCAGCCTGATTAGCGGGGGCCAAAGCTCCTACAATGAGCAGTTCTTC.

The rearrangement joins TRBV30 to TRBJ2-7; 7 bases map to TRBD1. The germline V gene encodes CDR1 GTSNPN and CDR2 SVGIG (reference sequence). Germline trimming cut 0 bases from V and 2 bases from J; bases unmatched to any gene: 10. CDR3 size: 16 residues. The CDR3 DNA reads TGTGCCTGGAGTGTATCAGACAGGGATACAACCTACGAGCAGTACTTC. Amino acid sequence: CAWSVSDRDTTYEQYF. The full variable domain, with the rest looked up from reference TRBV30 and TRBJ2-7, is SQTIHQWPATLVQPVGSPLSLECTVEGTSNPNLYWYRQAAGRGLQLLFYSVGIGQISSEVPQNLSASRPQDRQFILSSKKLLLSDSGFYLCAWSVSDRDTTYEQYFGPGTRLTVT.

This clone appeared a few times. The rearrangement uses TRBV4-3 and TRBJ2-6; D is unresolved. Germline V lookup: CDR1 LGHNA, CDR2 YSLEER. CDR3 size: 16 residues. V was pared by 0 bases and J by 0 bases, with 6 bases between. The CDR3 reads CASSQDGFSGANVLTF. CDR3 DNA: TGCGCCAGCAGCCAAGATGGCTTCTCTGGGGCCAACGTCCTGACTTTC.

The V call is TRBV10-3, the J call TRBJ2-1; tentatively, D is TRBD1 (7 bases). With 2 bases removed from V and 1 base from J, the gap between germline ends came to 12 bases. Germline V gives CDR1 ENHRY, CDR2 SYGVKD. This CDR3 is 16 amino acids long. The CDR3 DNA reads TGTGCCATCAGTGAGCAGGGGGAGGTATCCTACAATGAGCAGTTCTTC. Its protein is CAISEQGEVSYNEQFF.

The chain's CDR3 is CASSPEGGQETQYF. The CDR3 nucleotides are TGCGCCAGCAGCCCGGAAGGCGGCCAAGAGACCCAGTACTTC. The chain combines TRBV10-2 with TRBJ2-5; D remains ambiguous. The CDR3 is 14 residues long. Germline V gene lookup returns CDR1 WSHSY and CDR2 SAAADI. Trimming left V 6 bases short and J 1 base short, with 12 bases between.

The chain uses TRBV27 and TRBJ1-6; D may be TRBD1 (5 bases). Germline V gene data show CDR1 as MNHEY and CDR2 as SMNVEV (reference sequence). Trimming stripped 5 bases from V and 8 bases from J, with 19 bases between. The CDR3 covers 16 residues. In DNA, the CDR3 is TGTGCCAGCAGTAGTCGTAGCAGGGCCCTGGATTCACCCCTCCACTTT. Protein product: CASSSRSRALDSPLHF.

This chain uses TRBV2 with TRBJ2-3, with 14 bases aligning to TRBD2. The germline V gene encodes CDR1 SNHLY and CDR2 FYNNEI. J lost 3 bases, V lost 0 bases, and 2 bases had no gene match. The CDR3 spans 17 residues. CDR3 nucleotide sequence: TGTGCCAGCAGTGAAGCGGGACTAGCGGGGGTAACAGATACGCAGTATTTT. Translation gives CASSEAGLAGVTDTQYF.

The genes are TRBV2 and TRBJ2-6; 7 nucleotides match TRBD1. Germline CDR1 SNHLY, CDR2 FYNNEI. Losses at the gene ends were 7 bases for V and 2 bases for J; bases not matched to a gene: 8. The CDR3 runs to 16 residues. The CDR3 coding sequence is TGTGCCAGCAAACGACAGGGAAAAGCTGGGGCCAACGTCCTGACTTTC. Its protein product is CASKRQGKAGANVLTF.

This sequence joins TRBV2 and TRBJ1-5; no reliable D call. This CDR3 is built from 13 residues. The germline V gene has CDR1 SNHLY and CDR2 FYNNEI. Trimming left V 2 bases short and J 9 bases short, with 11 bases between. The CDR3 sequence is CASSENPVGPQHF. CDR3 in DNA: TGTGCCAGCAGTGAAAATCCCGTCGGGCCCCAGCATTTT.

CDR3: CASSKLAGDHSYNEQFF. CDR3 bases: TGTGCCAGCAGCAAGCTCGCGGGGGACCACTCCTACAATGAGCAGTTCTTC. The V gene is TRBV21-1, the J gene TRBJ2-1; TRBD2 was called by the table and not checked on the DNA. TRBV21-1 represents a pseudogene. This CDR3 has 17 residues.

The chain uses TRBV27 and TRBJ1-6; 10 bases align to TRBD1. Germline V lookup: CDR1 MNHEY, CDR2 SMNVEV (reference sequence). V lost 5 bases to trimming and J lost 6 bases; unmatched junction nucleotides: 4. This CDR3 has 15 residues. The CDR3 nucleotides are TGTGCCAGCAGTCCCGGGGACAGGGGTAATTCACCCCTCCACTTT. This translates into CASSPGDRGNSPLHF.

V usage is TRBV4-1 and J usage is TRBJ2-7; D uncertain. From germline, CDR1 is MGHRA and CDR2 YSYEKL. Trimming took 0 bases from V and 1 from J, leaving 7 bases between them. CDR3 length: 14 amino acids. For the CDR3, the DNA is TGCGCCAGCAGCCAAGATTGGCTTTCCTACGAGCAGTACTTC. As protein: CASSQDWLSYEQYF.